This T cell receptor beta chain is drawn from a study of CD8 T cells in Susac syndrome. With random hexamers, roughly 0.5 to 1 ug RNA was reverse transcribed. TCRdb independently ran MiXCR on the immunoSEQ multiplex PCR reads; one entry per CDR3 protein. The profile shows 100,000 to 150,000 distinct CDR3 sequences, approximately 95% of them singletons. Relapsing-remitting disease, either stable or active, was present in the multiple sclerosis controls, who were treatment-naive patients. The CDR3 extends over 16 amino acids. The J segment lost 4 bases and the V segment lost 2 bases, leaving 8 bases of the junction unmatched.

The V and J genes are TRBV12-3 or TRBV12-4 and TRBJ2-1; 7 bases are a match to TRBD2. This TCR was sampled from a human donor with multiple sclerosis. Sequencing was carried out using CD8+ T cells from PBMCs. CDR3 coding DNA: TGTGCCAGCAGTTTACCCCAGCGGGATGGTTACAATGAGCAGTTCTTC. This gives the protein CASSLPQRDGYNEQFF.